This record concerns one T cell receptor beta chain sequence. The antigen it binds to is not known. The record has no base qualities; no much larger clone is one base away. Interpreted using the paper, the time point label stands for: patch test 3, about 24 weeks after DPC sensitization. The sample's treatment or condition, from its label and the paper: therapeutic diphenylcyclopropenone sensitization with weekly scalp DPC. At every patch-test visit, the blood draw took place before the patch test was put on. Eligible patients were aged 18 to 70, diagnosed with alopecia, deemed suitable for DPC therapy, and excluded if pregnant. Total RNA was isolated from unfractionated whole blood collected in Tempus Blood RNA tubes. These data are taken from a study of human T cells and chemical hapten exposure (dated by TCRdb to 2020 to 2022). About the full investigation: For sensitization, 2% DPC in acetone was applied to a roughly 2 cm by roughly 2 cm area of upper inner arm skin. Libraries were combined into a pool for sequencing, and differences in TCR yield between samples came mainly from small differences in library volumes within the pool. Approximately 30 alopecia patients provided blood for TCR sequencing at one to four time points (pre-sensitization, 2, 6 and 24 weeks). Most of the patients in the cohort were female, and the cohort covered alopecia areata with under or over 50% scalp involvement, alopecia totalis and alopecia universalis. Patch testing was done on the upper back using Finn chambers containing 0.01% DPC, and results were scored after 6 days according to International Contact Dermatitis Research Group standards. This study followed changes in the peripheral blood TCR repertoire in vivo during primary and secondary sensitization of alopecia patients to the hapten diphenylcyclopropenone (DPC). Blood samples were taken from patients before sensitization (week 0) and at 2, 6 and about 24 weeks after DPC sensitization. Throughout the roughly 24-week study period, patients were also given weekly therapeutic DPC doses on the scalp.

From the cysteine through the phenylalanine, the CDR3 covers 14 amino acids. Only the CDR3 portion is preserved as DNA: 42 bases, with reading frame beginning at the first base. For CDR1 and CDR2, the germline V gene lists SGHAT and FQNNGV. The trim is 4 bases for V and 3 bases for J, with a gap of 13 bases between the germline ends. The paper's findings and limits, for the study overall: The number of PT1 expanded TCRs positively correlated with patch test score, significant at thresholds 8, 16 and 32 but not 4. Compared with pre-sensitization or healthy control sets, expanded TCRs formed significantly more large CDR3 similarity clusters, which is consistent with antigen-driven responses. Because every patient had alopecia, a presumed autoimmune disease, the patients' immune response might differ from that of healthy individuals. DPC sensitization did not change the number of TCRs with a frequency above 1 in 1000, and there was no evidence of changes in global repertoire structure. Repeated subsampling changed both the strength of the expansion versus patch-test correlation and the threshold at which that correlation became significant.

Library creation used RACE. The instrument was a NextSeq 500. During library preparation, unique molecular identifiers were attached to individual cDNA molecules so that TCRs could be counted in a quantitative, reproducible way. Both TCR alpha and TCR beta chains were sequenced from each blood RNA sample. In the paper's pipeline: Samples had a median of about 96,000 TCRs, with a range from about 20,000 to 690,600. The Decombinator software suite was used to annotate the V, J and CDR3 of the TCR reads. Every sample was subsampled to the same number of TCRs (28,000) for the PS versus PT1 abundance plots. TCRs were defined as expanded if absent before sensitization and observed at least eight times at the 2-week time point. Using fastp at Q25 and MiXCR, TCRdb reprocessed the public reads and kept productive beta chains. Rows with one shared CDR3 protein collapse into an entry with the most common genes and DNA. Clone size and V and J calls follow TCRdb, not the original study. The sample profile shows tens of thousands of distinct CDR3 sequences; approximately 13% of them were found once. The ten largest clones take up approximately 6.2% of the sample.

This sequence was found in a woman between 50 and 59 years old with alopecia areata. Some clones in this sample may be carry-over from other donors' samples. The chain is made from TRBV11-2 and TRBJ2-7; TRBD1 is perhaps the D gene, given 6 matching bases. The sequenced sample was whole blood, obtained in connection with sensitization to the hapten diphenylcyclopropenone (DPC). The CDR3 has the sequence CASSSYPQGYEQYF. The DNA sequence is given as TGTGCCAGCAGCTCTTACCCACAGGGCTACGAGCAGTACTTC. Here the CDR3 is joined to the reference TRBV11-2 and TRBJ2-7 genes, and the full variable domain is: EAGVAQSPRYKIIEKRQSVAFWCNPISGHATLYWYQQILGQGPKLLIQFQNNGVVDDSQLPKDRFSAERLKGVDSTLKIQPAKLEDSAVYLCASSSYPQGYEQYFGPGTRLTVT.